A few counts support the clone carrying this TCR beta chain. The junction departs from germline at one end; a sequencing error may be responsible. The study ran its PCR with 60 Vbeta and 13 Jbeta primers. Some clones are missing from TCRdb's copy, which holds only in-frame ones; the method was immunoSEQ multiplex PCR. The sample carries about 180,000 clones, almost 85% recorded once. Germline V lookup: CDR1 SGDLS, CDR2 YYNGEE. This CDR3 contains 16 residues. This entry belongs to a study of cytomegalovirus exposure and HLA in healthy donors. The sequence derives from a boy between 2 and 10 years old in good health and CMV-seronegative. Sequenced input: PBMCs. The chain joins TRBV9 to TRBJ1-1; D remains unclear. The CDR3 loop reads CASSVLAGGKNTGAFF. CDR3 nucleotides: TGTGCCAGCAGCGTCTTGGCGGGAGGGAAGAACACTGGAGCTTTCTTT. The variable domain in full, with the rest retrieved from reference TRBV9 and TRBJ1-1, is DSGVTQTPKHLITATGQRVTLRCSPRSGDLSVYWYQQSLDQGLQFLIQYYNGEERAKGNILERFSAQQFPDLHSELNLSSLELGDSALYFCASSVLAGGKNTGAFFGQGTRLTVV.